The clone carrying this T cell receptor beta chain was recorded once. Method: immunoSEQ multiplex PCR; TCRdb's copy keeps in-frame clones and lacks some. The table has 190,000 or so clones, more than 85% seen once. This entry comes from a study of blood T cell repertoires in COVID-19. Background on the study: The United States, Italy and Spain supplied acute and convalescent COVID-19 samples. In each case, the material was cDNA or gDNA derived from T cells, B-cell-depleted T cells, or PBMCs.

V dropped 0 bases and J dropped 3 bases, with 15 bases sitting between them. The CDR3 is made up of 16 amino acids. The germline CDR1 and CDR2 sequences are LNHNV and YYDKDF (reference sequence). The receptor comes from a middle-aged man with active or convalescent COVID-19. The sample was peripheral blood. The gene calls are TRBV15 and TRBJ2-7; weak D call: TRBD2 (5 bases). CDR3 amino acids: CATSRERAGVIYEQYF. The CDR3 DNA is TGTGCCACCAGCAGAGAAAGGGCCGGGGTTATCTACGAGCAGTACTTC.